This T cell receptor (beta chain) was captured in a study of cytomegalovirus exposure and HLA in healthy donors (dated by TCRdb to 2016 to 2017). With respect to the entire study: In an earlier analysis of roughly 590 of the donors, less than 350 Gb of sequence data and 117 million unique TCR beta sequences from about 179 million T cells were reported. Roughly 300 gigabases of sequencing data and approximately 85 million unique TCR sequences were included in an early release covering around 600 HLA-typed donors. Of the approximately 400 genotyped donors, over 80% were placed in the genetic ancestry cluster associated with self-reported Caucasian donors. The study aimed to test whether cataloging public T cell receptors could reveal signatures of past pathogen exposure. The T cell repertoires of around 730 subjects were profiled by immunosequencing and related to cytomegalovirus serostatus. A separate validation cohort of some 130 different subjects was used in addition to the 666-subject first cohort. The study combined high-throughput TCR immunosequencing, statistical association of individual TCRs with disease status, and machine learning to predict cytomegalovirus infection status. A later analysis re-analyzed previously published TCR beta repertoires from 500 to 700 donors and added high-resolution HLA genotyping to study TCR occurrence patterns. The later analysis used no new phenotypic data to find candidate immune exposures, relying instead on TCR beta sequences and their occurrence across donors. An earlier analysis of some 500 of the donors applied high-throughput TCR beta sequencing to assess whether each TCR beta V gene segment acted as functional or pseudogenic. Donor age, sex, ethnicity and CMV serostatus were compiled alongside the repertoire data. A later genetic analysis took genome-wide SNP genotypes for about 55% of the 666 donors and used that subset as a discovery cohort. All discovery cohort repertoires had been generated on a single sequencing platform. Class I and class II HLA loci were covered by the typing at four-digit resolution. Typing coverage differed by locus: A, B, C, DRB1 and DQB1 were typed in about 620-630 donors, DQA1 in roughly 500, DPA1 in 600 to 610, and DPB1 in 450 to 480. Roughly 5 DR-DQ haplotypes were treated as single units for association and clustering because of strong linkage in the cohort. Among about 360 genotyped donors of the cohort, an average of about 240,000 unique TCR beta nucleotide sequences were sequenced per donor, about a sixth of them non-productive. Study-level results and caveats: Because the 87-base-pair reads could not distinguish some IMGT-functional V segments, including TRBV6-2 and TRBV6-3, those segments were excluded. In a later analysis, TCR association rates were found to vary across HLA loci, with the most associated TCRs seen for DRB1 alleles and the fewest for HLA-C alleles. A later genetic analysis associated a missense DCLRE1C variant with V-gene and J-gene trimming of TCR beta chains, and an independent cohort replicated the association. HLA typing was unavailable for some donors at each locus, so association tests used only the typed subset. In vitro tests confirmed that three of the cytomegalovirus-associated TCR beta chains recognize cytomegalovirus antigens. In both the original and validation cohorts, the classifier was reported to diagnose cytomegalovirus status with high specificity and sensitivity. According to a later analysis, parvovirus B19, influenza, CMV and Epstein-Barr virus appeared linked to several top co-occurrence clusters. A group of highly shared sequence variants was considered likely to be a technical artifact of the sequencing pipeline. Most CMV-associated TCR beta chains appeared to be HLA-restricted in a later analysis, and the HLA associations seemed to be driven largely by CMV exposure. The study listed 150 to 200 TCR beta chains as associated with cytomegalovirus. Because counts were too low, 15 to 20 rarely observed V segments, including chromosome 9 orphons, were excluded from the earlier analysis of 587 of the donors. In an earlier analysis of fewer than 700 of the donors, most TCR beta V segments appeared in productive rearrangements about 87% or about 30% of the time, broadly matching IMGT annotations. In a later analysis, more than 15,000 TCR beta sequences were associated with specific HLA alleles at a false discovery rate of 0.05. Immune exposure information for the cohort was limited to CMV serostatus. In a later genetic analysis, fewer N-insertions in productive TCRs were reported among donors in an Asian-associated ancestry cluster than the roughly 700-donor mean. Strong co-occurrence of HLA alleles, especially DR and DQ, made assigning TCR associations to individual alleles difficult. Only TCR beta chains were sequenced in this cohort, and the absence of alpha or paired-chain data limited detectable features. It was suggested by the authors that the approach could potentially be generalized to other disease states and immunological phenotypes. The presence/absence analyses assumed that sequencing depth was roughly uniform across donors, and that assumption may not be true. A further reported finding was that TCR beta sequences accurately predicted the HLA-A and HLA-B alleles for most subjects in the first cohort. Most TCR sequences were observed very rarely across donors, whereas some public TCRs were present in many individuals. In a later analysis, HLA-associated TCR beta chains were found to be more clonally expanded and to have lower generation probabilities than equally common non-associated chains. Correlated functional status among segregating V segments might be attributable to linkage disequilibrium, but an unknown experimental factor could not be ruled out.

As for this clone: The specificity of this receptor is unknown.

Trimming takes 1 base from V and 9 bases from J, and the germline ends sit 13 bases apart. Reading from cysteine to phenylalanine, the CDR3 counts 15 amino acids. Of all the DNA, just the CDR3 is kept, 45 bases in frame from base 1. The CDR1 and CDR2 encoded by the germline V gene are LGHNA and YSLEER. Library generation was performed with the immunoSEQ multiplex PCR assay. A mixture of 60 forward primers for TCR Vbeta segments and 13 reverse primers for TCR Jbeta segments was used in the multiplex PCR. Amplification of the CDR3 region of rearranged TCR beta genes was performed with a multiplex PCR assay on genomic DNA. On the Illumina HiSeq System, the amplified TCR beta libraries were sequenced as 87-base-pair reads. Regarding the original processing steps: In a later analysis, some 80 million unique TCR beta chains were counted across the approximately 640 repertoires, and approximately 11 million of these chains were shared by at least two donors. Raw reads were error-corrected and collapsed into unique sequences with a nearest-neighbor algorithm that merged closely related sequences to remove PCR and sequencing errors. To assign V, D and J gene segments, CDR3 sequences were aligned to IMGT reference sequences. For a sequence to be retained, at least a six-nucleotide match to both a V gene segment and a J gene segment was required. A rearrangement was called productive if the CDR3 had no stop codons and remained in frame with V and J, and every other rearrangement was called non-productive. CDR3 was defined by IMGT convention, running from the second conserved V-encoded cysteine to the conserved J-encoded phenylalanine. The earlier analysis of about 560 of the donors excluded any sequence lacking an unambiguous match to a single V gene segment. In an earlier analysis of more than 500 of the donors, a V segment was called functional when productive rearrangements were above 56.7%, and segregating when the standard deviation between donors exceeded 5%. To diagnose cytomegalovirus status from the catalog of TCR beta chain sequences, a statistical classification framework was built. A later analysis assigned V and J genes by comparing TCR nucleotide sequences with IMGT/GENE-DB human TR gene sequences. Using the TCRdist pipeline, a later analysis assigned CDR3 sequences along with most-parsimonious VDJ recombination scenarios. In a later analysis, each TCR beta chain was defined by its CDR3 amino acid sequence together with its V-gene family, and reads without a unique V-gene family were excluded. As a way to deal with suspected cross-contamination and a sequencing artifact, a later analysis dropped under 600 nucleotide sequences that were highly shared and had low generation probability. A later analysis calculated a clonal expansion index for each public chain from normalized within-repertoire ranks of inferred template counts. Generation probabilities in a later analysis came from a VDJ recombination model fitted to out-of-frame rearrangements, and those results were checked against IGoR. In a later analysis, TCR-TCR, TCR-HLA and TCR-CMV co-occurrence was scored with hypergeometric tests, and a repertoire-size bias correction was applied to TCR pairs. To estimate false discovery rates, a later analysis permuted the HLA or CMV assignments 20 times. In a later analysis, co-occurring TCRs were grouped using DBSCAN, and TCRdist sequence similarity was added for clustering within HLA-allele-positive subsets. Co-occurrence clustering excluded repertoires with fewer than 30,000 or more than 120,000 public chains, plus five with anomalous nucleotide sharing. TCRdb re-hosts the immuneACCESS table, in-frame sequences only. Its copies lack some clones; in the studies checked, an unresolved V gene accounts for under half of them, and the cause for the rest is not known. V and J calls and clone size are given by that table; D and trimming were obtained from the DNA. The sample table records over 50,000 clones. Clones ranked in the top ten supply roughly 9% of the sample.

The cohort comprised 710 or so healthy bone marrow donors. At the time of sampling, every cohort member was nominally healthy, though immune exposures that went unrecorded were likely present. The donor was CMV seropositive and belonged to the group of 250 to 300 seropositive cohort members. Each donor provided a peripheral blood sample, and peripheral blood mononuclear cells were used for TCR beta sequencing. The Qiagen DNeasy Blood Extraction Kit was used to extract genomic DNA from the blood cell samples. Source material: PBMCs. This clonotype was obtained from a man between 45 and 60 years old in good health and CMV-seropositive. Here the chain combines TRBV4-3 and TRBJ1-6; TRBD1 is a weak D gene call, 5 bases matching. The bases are TGCGCCAGCAGCCAAGGGGGAAAGGGGATTTCACCCCTCCACTTT. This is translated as CASSQGGKGISPLHF.